This T cell receptor beta chain came from a study of blood T cell repertoires in COVID-19. The V gene's germline CDR1 is SGHNT and CDR2 YENEEA. Trimming took 3 bases from V and 6 from J, leaving 18 bases between them. The CDR3 extends over 16 amino acids. The table came from immunoSEQ multiplex PCR; TCRdb's copy has only in-frame clones and leaves some out. This table holds roughly 260,000 clones, roughly nine tenths found once. This TCR derives from a woman in her 30s with acute COVID-19. The chain is built from TRBV11-3 and TRBJ1-5; D gene unclear. The sequenced material came from PBMCs or T cells enriched from blood (not recorded which). CDR3 sequence reads: CASSFPLEGISQPQHF. The CDR3 DNA sequence: TGTGCCAGCAGCTTCCCTCTGGAGGGAATAAGTCAGCCCCAGCATTTT.